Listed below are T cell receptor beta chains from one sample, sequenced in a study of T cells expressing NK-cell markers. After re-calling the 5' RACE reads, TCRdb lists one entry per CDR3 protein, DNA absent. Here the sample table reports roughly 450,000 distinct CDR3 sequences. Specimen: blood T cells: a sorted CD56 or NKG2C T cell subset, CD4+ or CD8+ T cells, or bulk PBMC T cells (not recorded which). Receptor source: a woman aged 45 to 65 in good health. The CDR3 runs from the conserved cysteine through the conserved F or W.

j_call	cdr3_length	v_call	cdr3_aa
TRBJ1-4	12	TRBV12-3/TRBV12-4	CAGRDGREKLFF
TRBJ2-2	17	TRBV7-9	CASSRALGTENTGELFF
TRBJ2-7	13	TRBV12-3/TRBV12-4	CASSRGRAWEQYF
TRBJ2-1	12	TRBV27	CASSFQANEQFF
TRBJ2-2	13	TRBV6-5	CASSYGWSGELFF
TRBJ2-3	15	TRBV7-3	CASSLSGGTTDTQYF
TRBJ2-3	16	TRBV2	CASFKPGLAATDTQYF
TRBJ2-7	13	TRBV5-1	CASSQPPGYEQYF
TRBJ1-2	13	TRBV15	CATSRDQSGACTF
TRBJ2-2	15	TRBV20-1	CSAVKGLAGTGELFF
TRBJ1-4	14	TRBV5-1	CASSLEGRGEKLFF
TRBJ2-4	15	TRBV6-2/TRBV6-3	CASSYSAQGQNIQYF
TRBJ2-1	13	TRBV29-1	CSVGGGSSNEQFF
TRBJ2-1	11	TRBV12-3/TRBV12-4	CASSAGGKLFF
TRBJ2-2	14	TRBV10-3	CASGTLGDTGELFF
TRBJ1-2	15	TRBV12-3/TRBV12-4	CASSLGAGVRNGYTF
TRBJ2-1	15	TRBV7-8	CASSPSPYRVGEQFF
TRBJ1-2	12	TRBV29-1	CSVVAPGGGYTF
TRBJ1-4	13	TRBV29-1	CSVVWGSEEKLFF
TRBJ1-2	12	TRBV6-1	CASSEIGGSYTF
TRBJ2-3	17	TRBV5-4	CASSFPGRAGDTDTQYF
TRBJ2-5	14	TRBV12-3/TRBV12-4	CASRHSGSAETQYF
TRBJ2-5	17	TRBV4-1	CASSQVSSSGRGETQYF
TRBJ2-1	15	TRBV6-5	CASSYSGTSYNEQFF
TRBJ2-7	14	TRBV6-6	CASSSGAPNYEQYF
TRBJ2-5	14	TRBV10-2	CASSVGLDLGAQYF
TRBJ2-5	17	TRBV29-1	CSVPRNPGTGVQETQYF
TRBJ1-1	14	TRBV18	CASSPGGAGTEAFF
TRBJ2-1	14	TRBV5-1	CASSLASGVDEQFF
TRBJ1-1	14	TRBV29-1	CSAVERGMNTEAFF
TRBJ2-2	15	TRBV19	CASSIGGQNTGELFF
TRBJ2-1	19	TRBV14	CASSQLKASHERPYNEQFF
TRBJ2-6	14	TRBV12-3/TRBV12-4	CASGKSSGANVLTF
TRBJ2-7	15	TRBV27	CASSLSPGSPYEQYF
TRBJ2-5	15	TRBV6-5	CASSYSVEGFETQYF
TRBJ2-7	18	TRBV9	CASSVAANTRTTTGEQYF
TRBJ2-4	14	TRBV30	CAWKSTGGAGGGYF
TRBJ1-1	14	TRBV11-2	CASSSDRAFTEAFF
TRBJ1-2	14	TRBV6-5	CASSNLGGLYGYTF
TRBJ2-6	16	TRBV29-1	CSVGTGSFSGANVLTF
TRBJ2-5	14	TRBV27	CASSLFPGVETQYF
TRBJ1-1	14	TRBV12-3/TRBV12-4	CASSFRGEDTEAFF
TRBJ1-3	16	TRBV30	CAWSVTGLLLGNTIYF
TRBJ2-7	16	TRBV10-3	CAISESMGMTAYEQYF
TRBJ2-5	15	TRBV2	CASRTSGRGRETQYF
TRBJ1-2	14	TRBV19	CASLQGSENYGYTF
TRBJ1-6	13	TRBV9	CASSPHRDSPLHF
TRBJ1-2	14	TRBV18	CASSRGGLLYGYTF
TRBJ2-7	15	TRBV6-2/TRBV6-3	CASSYHPAGSYEQYF
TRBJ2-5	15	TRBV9	CASSVAGTVQETQYF
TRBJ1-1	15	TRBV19	CASSIQGQMNTEAFF
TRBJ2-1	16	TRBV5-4	CASSLEGGRAYNEQFF
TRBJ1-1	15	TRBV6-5	CASSLEPRRDTEAFF
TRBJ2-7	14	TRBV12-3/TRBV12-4	CASSLGGGGYEQYF
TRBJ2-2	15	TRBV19	CAGSPGLAGTGELFF
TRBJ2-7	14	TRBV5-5	CASSFQGAADEQYF
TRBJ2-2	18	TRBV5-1	CASSLDTSRGLNTGELFF
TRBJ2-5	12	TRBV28	CASEVQGETQYF